This T cell receptor beta chain was retrieved from a study of cytomegalovirus exposure and HLA in healthy donors. For the study at large: Early released data had about 85 million unique TCRs, all coming from HLA-typed donors.

The study's findings and limits: A missense variant in DCLRE1C was later tied to TCR beta V- and J-gene trimming. Using a false discovery rate of 0.05, a later analysis showed that roughly 16,000 TCR beta sequences were associated with HLA alleles.

About this clone itself: Its cognate antigen is unknown.

Germline V gives CDR1 SGHAT, CDR2 FQNNGV. Trimming cost V 4 bases and J 1 base, with 8 bases left between them. This CDR3 spans 14 amino acids. It was with 60 Vbeta and 13 Jbeta primers that the PCR ran. Per the original methods: Later, an analysis found about 80 million unique TCR beta chains, and around 10 million of these were shared. Libraries were prepared by immunoSEQ multiplex PCR; TCRdb keeps only in-frame clonotypes and omits some of them. That table gives V, J and clone size, and the DNA gave D and trimming. The sample carries approximately 110,000 clones, over 75% recorded once. Specimen: PBMCs. This TCR was sampled from a human donor in good health. The chain recombines TRBV11-2 with TRBJ1-3; D unresolved. CDR3 in amino acids: CASSSLLSGNTIYF. The CDR3 bases are TGTGCCAGCAGCTCCCTTCTATCTGGAAACACCATATATTTT. The full variable domain, rest sourced from reference TRBV11-2 and TRBJ1-3, is EAGVAQSPRYKIIEKRQSVAFWCNPISGHATLYWYQQILGQGPKLLIQFQNNGVVDDSQLPKDRFSAERLKGVDSTLKIQPAKLEDSAVYLCASSSLLSGNTIYFGEGSWLTVV.